The 18 T cell receptor beta chains given below trace back to one sample, sequenced in a study of blood T cells in healthy people across ages. Primed by a sample-barcoded 5' primer and a J-beta primer mix, a second PCR proceeded for about 7 to 12 cycles. From the 5' RACE reads, TCRdb called clonotypes with MiXCR, one entry per CDR3 protein. This sample has over 1,500,000 distinct CDR3 sequences; roughly two fifths occur once, and the top ten carry around 23%. Material: blood. Receptors originate from a human donor in good health.

CDR3 coding DNA: TGCGCCAGCGGCGTGAGGGACGGGTTTGATGAGCAGTTCTTC. Its translation is CASGVRDGFDEQFF. The rearrangement joins TRBV5-1 to TRBJ2-1, with D tentatively TRBD1 or TRBD2 (5 bases each). The germline CDR1 and CDR2 sequences are SGHRS and YFSETQ. The CDR3 sequence is 14 residues long. V shed 7 bases and J shed 8 bases, with 19 bases lying between them.

The table lists this clonotype with a count of one. The chain is built from TRBV28 and TRBJ1-3; no reliable D call. With 6 bases removed from V and 0 bases from J, the gap between germline ends came to 9 bases. The germline CDR1 and CDR2 sequences are MDHEN and SYDVKM. This CDR3 region has 14 residues. The CDR3 protein is CASRRTGSGNTIYF. Written as DNA, the CDR3 is TGTGCCAGCAGACGCACTGGCTCTGGAAACACCATATATTTT.

The rearrangement links TRBV20-1 to TRBJ2-3, with a tentative D call TRBD1 (6 bases). CDR1 DFQATT and CDR2 SNEGSKA come from the germline V gene (reference sequence). The length of the CDR3 is 14 residues. The V end was cut by 4 bases, the J end by 6 bases, with 17 bases between. The CDR3 coding sequence is TGCAGTGCTAACTTGGGGGCGGTAGGGGATACGCAGTATTTT. This encodes CSANLGAVGDTQYF.

This clonotype was seen more than once but under ten times. CDR3 sequence (DNA): TGTGCCAGCAGCCCCCGGATGCCGGGACAGGGTGTACATGGCTACACCTTC. Its protein product is CASSPRMPGQGVHGYTF. This chain uses TRBV11-1 with TRBJ1-2; TRBD1 aligns across 9 bases. Germline V gene lookup returns CDR1 SGHAT and CDR2 FQDESV (reference sequence). V shed 5 bases and J 6 bases; nucleotides not matched to a gene: 16. This CDR3 has 17 amino acids.

The chain links TRBV29-1 to TRBJ2-5; tentative D call: TRBD1 (5 bases). The CDR3 runs 12 residues. Germline V lookup: CDR1 SQVTM, CDR2 ANQGSEA. This chain's CDR3 is CSSGPIQETQYF. The CDR3 nucleotides are TGCAGTTCAGGGCCGATCCAAGAGACCCAGTACTTC.

This clonotype has more than one count but fewer than ten. This sequence joins TRBV12-3 or TRBV12-4 and TRBJ2-1; 14 bases agree with TRBD2. There are 20 residues in the CDR3. With V trimmed by 2 bases and J by 0 bases, 9 bases remained unmatched. The CDR3 is CASSLIRLAGGQSSYNEQFF. The CDR3 DNA reads TGTGCCAGCAGTTTAATTAGACTAGCGGGGGGGCAGAGCTCCTACAATGAGCAGTTCTTC.

This clonotype showed up just once. The rearrangement joins TRBV7-3 to TRBJ1-2; D unresolved. This CDR3 comprises 14 residues. Trimming shortened V by 0 bases and J by 3 bases, and 8 bases separated the two germline ends. CDR1 SGHTA and CDR2 FQGTGA come from the germline V gene. The CDR3 coding sequence is TGTGCCAGCAGCTTAACCAGTAGGGACTATGGCTACACCTTC. Its protein product is CASSLTSRDYGYTF.

This clonotype was recorded a few times. The chain links TRBV5-1 to TRBJ1-2; D remains ambiguous. Germline V gives CDR1 SGHRS, CDR2 YFSETQ. The V and J ends lost 0 bases and 6 bases respectively, with 15 bases between them. The CDR3 runs to 15 residues. CDR3 amino acids: CASSLGPGLDDGYTF. The CDR3 DNA reads as TGCGCCAGCAGCTTGGGTCCGGGTCTAGATGATGGCTACACCTTC. Filled out from reference TRBV5-1 and TRBJ1-2, the complete variable domain reads KAGVTQTPRYLIKTRGQQVTLSCSPISGHRSVSWYQQTPGQGLQFLFEYFSETQRNKGNFPGRFSGRQFSNSRSEMNVSTLELGDSALYLCASSLGPGLDDGYTFGSGTRLTVV.

J is TRBJ1-1 and V is TRBV7-9, with 8 bases matching TRBD1. V was pared by 6 bases and J by 1 base, with 10 bases of the junction left unmatched. This CDR3 has 16 amino acids. Germline V gene lookup returns CDR1 SEHNR and CDR2 FQNEAQ (reference sequence). The CDR3: CASRFPHDRGNTEAFF. In DNA, the CDR3 is TGTGCCAGCAGATTCCCCCATGACAGGGGGAACACTGAAGCTTTCTTT.

This clonotype turned up a few times. The chain is built from TRBV7-2 and TRBJ2-3; 10 nucleotides match TRBD2. The CDR3 spans 17 residues. CDR1 is SGHTA and CDR2 is FQGNSA in the germline V gene. V was clipped by 1 base and J by 2 bases; unmatched bases: 6. CDR3 region: CASSLVPAGGTTDTQYF. The CDR3 DNA sequence: TGTGCCAGCAGCTTAGTCCCAGCGGGGGGGACCACAGATACGCAGTATTTT.

V is TRBV7-2 and J is TRBJ1-2, with 9 nucleotides matching TRBD1. This CDR3 spans 14 amino acids. Germline V gene data show CDR1 as SGHTA and CDR2 as FQGNSA. J was trimmed by 6 bases and V by 5 bases; bases with no gene match: 7. The CDR3 sequence: CASSPGTGRHGYTF. The DNA for the CDR3 is TGTGCCAGCAGCCCCGGGACAGGGAGGCATGGCTACACCTTC.

The CDR3 spells CSALRQVRMGHIQYF. The CDR3 coding sequence is TGCAGCGCTCTCCGTCAGGTCCGGATGGGTCACATTCAGTACTTC. This chain links TRBV29-1 with TRBJ2-4; no definite D call. This CDR3 is built from 15 residues. The germline V and J ends were trimmed by 7 bases and 8 bases, with 24 bases remaining between them. From germline, CDR1 is SQVTM and CDR2 ANQGSEA.

V usage is TRBV12-3 or TRBV12-4 and J usage is TRBJ1-5; D uncertain. This CDR3 spans 13 amino acids. Trimming took 6 bases from V and 6 from J, leaving 12 bases between them. The chain's CDR3 is CASSPLVRQPQHF. CDR3 coding DNA: TGTGCCAGCAGCCCCCTGGTACGTCAGCCCCAGCATTTT.

This clonotype was recorded many times. The chain has TRBV6-2 or TRBV6-3 and TRBJ2-5; D gene uncertain. V was pared by 2 bases and J by 5 bases, with 15 bases between. Germline CDR1 reads MNHEY; CDR2 reads SVGEGT. CDR3 length: 15 amino acids. This chain's CDR3 is CASSYLRAVGETQYF. The CDR3 DNA reads as TGTGCCAGCAGTTACCTCCGGGCAGTAGGGGAGACCCAGTACTTC.

This rearrangement joins TRBV5-1 to TRBJ1-2, with 7 bases matching TRBD1. Looked up from germline, CDR1 is SGHRS and CDR2 is YFSETQ. The CDR3 is 15 amino acids. The ends lost 2 bases at V and 2 bases at J; junction bases unmatched: 6. The CDR3 region has the DNA TGCGCCAGCAGCTTCGGCTCGGGACAGAACTATGGCTACACCTTC. This translates into CASSFGSGQNYGYTF.

This clonotype was detected a few times. The chain employs TRBV6-5 and TRBJ1-1, with 7 bases fitting TRBD1. The V gene end was trimmed by 8 bases and the J gene end by 10 bases; junction bases not matched to a gene: 7. Germline CDR1 reads MNHEY; CDR2 reads SVGAGI. The CDR3 length is 11 residues. For the CDR3, the DNA is TGTGCCAGCGGGACAGACAGTGGAGCTTTCTTT. Its protein is CASGTDSGAFF.

This clonotype was observed a handful of times. The chain employs TRBV3-1 and TRBJ2-5; no reliable D call. Trimming stripped 0 bases from V and 11 bases from J, with 16 bases between. CDR3 length equals 14 residues. The germline V gene has CDR1 LGHDT and CDR2 YNNKEL (reference sequence). The CDR3 is CASSQDPYTSAQYF. CDR3 bases: TGTGCCAGCAGCCAAGATCCTTATACATCCGCGCAGTACTTC.

This clonotype was observed a handful of times. The chain recombines TRBV7-8 with TRBJ2-7; TRBD2 matches at 11 bases. The CDR3 consists of 16 residues. J lost 0 bases, V lost 4 bases, and 5 bases had no gene match. CDR1 and CDR2 (germline): SGHVS, FQNEAQ. This chain's CDR3 is CASSSLAGGSSYEQYF. In DNA, the CDR3 is TGTGCCAGCAGCTCCCTAGCGGGGGGTTCCTCCTACGAGCAGTACTTC.